This is a list of T cell receptor beta chains from one sample in a study of blood T cell repertoires in COVID-19. TCRdb's copy holds only in-frame clones and misses some; the assay was immunoSEQ multiplex PCR. The data hold 25,000 to 30,000 clones, with roughly 87% observed a single time. Sequences were obtained from peripheral blood. The receptors originated from a man between 50 and 59 years old with active COVID-19. The CDR3 runs from the conserved cysteine through the conserved F or W. Fields, in order: clone size, D gene, V gene, J gene, CDR3 DNA, CDR3 protein. A D gene is named only where the DNA matches it firmly. Expanded clones get a size class; other rows say once, few or many, or leave the size out.

>.|TRBD2|TRBV7-8|TRBJ2-3
TGTGCCAGCCTACTAGCGGGGGACACAGATACGCAGTATTTT
CASLLAGDTDTQYF
>.|.|TRBV7-8|TRBJ2-1
TGTGCCAGCAGCCGAGGGCCCTCCGACAATGAGCAGTTCTTC
CASSRGPSDNEQFF
>.|.|TRBV24-1|TRBJ2-2
TGTGCCACCAGTGATTGGGGGCGTGGGGAGCTGTTTTTT
CATSDWGRGELFF
>.|.|TRBV28|TRBJ1-2
TGTGCCAGCAGTTTGGCAGATAACTATGGCTACACCTTC
CASSLADNYGYTF
>.|.|TRBV6-1|TRBJ2-2
TGTGCCAGCAGTGACACAGGGAGGGTGGCCGGGGAGCTGTTTTTT
CASSDTGRVAGELFF
>.|TRBD1|TRBV28|TRBJ2-5
TGTGCCAGTGGGGGACAGCCTATACAAGAGACCCAGTACTTC
CASGGQPIQETQYF
>once|.|TRBV27|TRBJ2-2
TGTGCCAGCAGTTTGGGCGACCGGGAGCTGTTTTTT
CASSLGDRELFF
>.|TRBD2|TRBV11-2|TRBJ2-1
TGTGCCAGCAGCTTAGATAAACAGCGGGGCTACAATGAGCAGTTCTTC
CASSLDKQRGYNEQFF
>.|TRBD1|TRBV6-1|TRBJ1-2
TGTGCCAGCAGTGAAGGACAGGGAGTCACAACGGGCTACACCTTC
CASSEGQGVTTGYTF
>.|.|TRBV10-2|TRBJ1-6
TGCGCCAGCAGTGAGAGTGGCACCTCACCCCTCCACTTT
CASSESGTSPLHF
>.|.|TRBV19|TRBJ1-2
TGTGCCAGTAAGCCCAACAACTATGGCTACACCTTC
CASKPNNYGYTF
>.|.|TRBV7-9|TRBJ1-2
TGTGCCAGCAGCGCGGGCCACCCGGGAGGCTACACCTTC
CASSAGHPGGYTF
>once|.|TRBV3-1/TRBV3-2|TRBJ1-6
TGTGCCAGCAGCCCTTTTCCAGGGATTATCTATAATTCACCCCTCCACTTT
CASSPFPGIIYNSPLHF
>once|TRBD1|TRBV5-1|TRBJ2-7
TGCGCCAGCAGCTGGACAGGGGGGACCTACGAGCAGTACTTC
CASSWTGGTYEQYF
>.|.|TRBV12-3/TRBV12-4|TRBJ2-7
TGTGCCAGCGGCAGGGGCTACTACGAGCAGTACTTC
CASGRGYYEQYF
>.|.|TRBV19|TRBJ1-4
TGTGCCAGTAGCCCCCCGGTGGAGGATGAAAAACTGTTTTTT
CASSPPVEDEKLFF
>.|.|TRBV5-1|TRBJ2-1
TGCGCCACCTATAAGGGGGAGGGCGACAATGAGCAGTTCTTC
CATYKGEGDNEQFF
>.|TRBD1|TRBV5-1|TRBJ1-6
TGCGCCAGCAACGCAGGGGGCCGCTCCTATAATTCACCCCTCCACTTT
CASNAGGRSYNSPLHF
>.|TRBD2|TRBV3-1/TRBV3-2|TRBJ2-2
TGTGCCAGCAGCCAGGGGACTAGCGGGAGGGCGAACACCGGGGAGCTGTTTTTT
CASSQGTSGRANTGELFF
>.|.|TRBV5-6|TRBJ2-4
TGTGCCAGCAGCCCGGGACTGGTAAACATTCAGTACTTC
CASSPGLVNIQYF
>.|.|TRBV27|TRBJ1-6
TGTGCCAGCAGTTTAGTCTATCCCAATAATTCACCCCTCCACTTT
CASSLVYPNNSPLHF
>.|TRBD1|TRBV5-1|TRBJ2-4
TGCGCCAGCAGCCTATACGACAGGGCGAAGGACATTCAGTACTTC
CASSLYDRAKDIQYF
>.|.|TRBV29-1|TRBJ2-1
TGCAGCGTTGATCGGAGGTATGGTGAGCAGTTCTTC
CSVDRRYGEQFF
>once|.|TRBV5-4|TRBJ2-5
TGTGCCAGCAGCCCAGGCCCCCTGGAGACCCAGTACTTC
CASSPGPLETQYF
>.|TRBD1|TRBV6-2/TRBV6-3|TRBJ1-5
TGTGCCAGCAGTCACCTTGTTTTCAGGGGGCCCCAGCCCCAGCATTTT
CASSHLVFRGPQPQHF
>.|.|TRBV7-3|TRBJ1-1
TGTGCCAGCAGCTACCAGGGGAACACTGAAGCTTTCTTT
CASSYQGNTEAFF